This T cell receptor beta chain was identified in a study of blood T cells in healthy people across ages. Through a sample-barcoded 5' primer and a J-beta primer mix, a second PCR was run for roughly 6 to 12 cycles. TCRdb analysed the 5' RACE reads with MiXCR anew, one entry per CDR3 protein. The repertoire holds 1.5 million to 2 million distinct CDR3 sequences, with roughly two fifths as singletons. This receptor was taken from a human donor in good health. Input material: blood.

In DNA form, the CDR3 reads TGTGCCAGCAGCCAATCGACAGGATTATCCTACGAGCAGTACTTC. It specifies CASSQSTGLSYEQYF. This chain uses TRBV14 with TRBJ2-4; D may be TRBD1 (6 bases). The last part of the DNA fits TRBJ2-7 better; the J call may be wrong. Germline V gene lookup returns CDR1 SGHDN and CDR2 FVKESK. CDR3 length: 15 amino acids.